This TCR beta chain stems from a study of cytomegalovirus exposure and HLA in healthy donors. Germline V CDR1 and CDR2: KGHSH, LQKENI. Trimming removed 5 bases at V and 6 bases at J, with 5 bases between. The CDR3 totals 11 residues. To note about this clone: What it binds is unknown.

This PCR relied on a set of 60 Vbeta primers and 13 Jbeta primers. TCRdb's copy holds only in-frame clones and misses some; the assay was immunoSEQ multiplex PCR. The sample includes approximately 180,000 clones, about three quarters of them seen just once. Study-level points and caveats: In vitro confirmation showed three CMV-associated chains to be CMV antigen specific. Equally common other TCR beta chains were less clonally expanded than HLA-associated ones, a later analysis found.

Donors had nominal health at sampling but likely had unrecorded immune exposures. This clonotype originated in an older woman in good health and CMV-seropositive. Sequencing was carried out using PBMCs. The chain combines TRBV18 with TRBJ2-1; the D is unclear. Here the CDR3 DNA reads TGTGCCAGCTCATCTTCCAATGAGCAGTTCTTC. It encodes CASSSSNEQFF.